The 25 T cell receptor beta chains below all came from one sample that was sequenced in a study of T cells in Graves' hyperthyroidism and ophthalmopathy. There were TCR beta CDR3 regions amplified from RNA transcripts. When the TCR CDR3 underwent first-round RT-PCR, the HTBI primer set was used. TCRdb re-analysed the multiplex PCR reads in MiXCR, keeping a single row per CDR3 protein. In the table there are around 340,000 distinct CDR3 sequences, approximately 13% of which are singletons. Sequencing was done on a sample of blood. These receptor sequences come from a woman in her thirties with Graves' hyperthyroidism.

This clonotype has at least ten counts. The gene calls are TRBV11-2 and TRBJ2-2, with TRBD2 identical over 7 bases. V lost 1 base to trimming and J lost 6 bases; unmatched junction nucleotides: 14. There are 18 residues in the CDR3. Looked up from germline, CDR1 is SGHAT and CDR2 is FQNNGV. This CDR3 reads CASSLVPWREPPSGELFF. Here the CDR3 DNA reads TGTGCCAGCAGCTTAGTCCCCTGGCGGGAGCCCCCCTCCGGGGAGCTGTTTTTT. Drawing the rest from reference TRBV11-2 and TRBJ2-2, the complete variable domain is EAGVAQSPRYKIIEKRQSVAFWCNPISGHATLYWYQQILGQGPKLLIQFQNNGVVDDSQLPKDRFSAERLKGVDSTLKIQPAKLEDSAVYLCASSLVPWREPPSGELFFGEGSRLTVL.

This clonotype was observed a handful of times. The chain carries TRBV7-2 and TRBJ1-2, with 7 nucleotides matching TRBD1. The V segment lost 3 bases and the J segment 8 bases; nucleotides outside the gene matches: 9. The CDR3 runs to 14 residues. The germline V gene encodes CDR1 SGHTA and CDR2 FQGNSA. The CDR3, as DNA: TGTGCCAGCAGCTTTACAGGGGCCGCTCGGGGCTACACCTTC. It encodes CASSFTGAARGYTF.

This chain connects TRBV5-1 to TRBJ2-6, with a tentative D call TRBD1 (5 bases). This CDR3 has 13 amino acids. Germline CDR1 is SGHRS and CDR2 is YFSETQ. Trimming stripped 0 bases from V and 13 bases from J, with 11 bases between. The CDR3 loop reads CASSLGQQVVLTF. The CDR3 region has the DNA TGCGCCAGCAGCTTGGGACAGCAAGTGGTCCTGACTTTC.

This clonotype came up many times. The V call is TRBV29-1, the J call TRBJ1-1; D is unresolved. The germline V and J ends were trimmed by 5 bases and 1 base, with 17 bases remaining between them. This CDR3 region has 15 residues. CDR1 is SQVTM, CDR2 ANQGSEA, per germline. CDR3 region: CSVTRDPAQNTEAFF. CDR3 nucleotide sequence: TGCAGCGTTACTCGAGATCCAGCCCAGAACACTGAAGCTTTCTTT.

At least ten counts were recorded for this clonotype. This chain links TRBV20-1 with TRBJ1-1, with TRBD1 matching 9 bases. Germline CDR1 DFQATT, CDR2 SNEGSKA (reference sequence). This CDR3 region has 15 residues. V lost 2 bases to trimming and J lost 3 bases; unmatched junction nucleotides: 7. CDR3 sequence: CSARIPGQGYTEAFF. CDR3 DNA: TGCAGTGCTAGAATCCCCGGACAGGGGTACACTGAAGCTTTCTTT.

This clonotype appeared a few times. The chain recombines TRBV5-1 with TRBJ2-5; no definite D call. V gave up 5 bases and J gave up 5 bases, with 13 bases separating them. The CDR3 totals 13 residues. Germline CDR1 and CDR2: SGHRS and YFSETQ. The CDR3 bases are TGCGCCAGCAGGGCCTCGCCCGAGGAGACCCAGTACTTC. It is translated as CASRASPEETQYF.

This clonotype has at least ten counts. V and J are TRBV7-3 and TRBJ2-5, with D perhaps TRBD1 (5 bases). Germline V lookup: CDR1 SGHTA, CDR2 FQGTGA. Trimming stripped 1 base from V and 5 bases from J, with 14 bases between. The CDR3 has 15 residues. The CDR3 DNA reads as TGTGCCAGCAGCTTAAGCGGAATCTCAGGGGAGACCCAGTACTTC. It yields the protein CASSLSGISGETQYF.

This clonotype came up a few times. The chain combines TRBV20-1 with TRBJ2-1, with 9 bases fitting TRBD2. The V segment lost 2 bases and the J segment 7 bases; nucleotides outside the gene matches: 9. CDR1 is DFQATT, CDR2 SNEGSKA, per germline (reference sequence). The CDR3 length is 15 residues. CDR3 sequence reads: CSARSLAGRANEQFF. The CDR3 DNA follows: TGCAGTGCTAGATCCCTAGCGGGACGTGCTAATGAGCAGTTCTTC.

This clonotype has ten or more counts. The chain is built from TRBV3-1 and TRBJ2-1; D remains unclear. The CDR3 has 13 amino acids. CDR1 LGHDT and CDR2 YNNKEL come from the germline V gene (reference sequence). Trimming removed 2 bases from V and 3 bases from J, with 5 bases in between. In DNA form, the CDR3 reads TGTGCCAGCAGCCAACTCGACTACAATGAGCAGTTCTTC. Encoded protein: CASSQLDYNEQFF.

The sample holds a few counts of this clonotype. One end of the junction does not line up with germline, which may come from a read error. This sequence joins TRBV5-5 and TRBJ1-4; D is possibly TRBD1 (5 bases). In germline, CDR1 is SGHKS, CDR2 YYEKEE (reference sequence). The CDR3 has 15 residues. The CDR3 region is CASSLRGSPNEKLVF. CDR3 nucleotide sequence: TGTGCCAGCAGCTTGAGGGGTTCGCCTAATGAAAAACTGGTTTTT.

This clonotype appeared many times. The rearrangement links TRBV20-1 to TRBJ1-1; TRBD1 is a possible D gene (6 bases). CDR1 and CDR2 from the germline V gene are DFQATT and SNEGSKA (reference sequence). Trimming took off 3 bases at V and 1 base at J, with 9 bases between the two ends. The CDR3 sequence is 13 residues long. CDR3 amino acids: CSARRTANTEAFF. The CDR3 DNA is TGCAGTGCTAGGAGGACAGCGAACACTGAAGCTTTCTTT.

This clonotype has a count of ten or more. The chain couples TRBV15 to TRBJ2-7; D is perhaps TRBD1 (5 bases). Germline lookup yields CDR1 LNHNV and CDR2 YYDKDF (reference sequence). The V end was cut by 0 bases, the J end by 3 bases, with 12 bases between. The CDR3 covers 15 residues. The DNA for the CDR3 is TGTGCCACCAGCAGAGATAGGGGTCTCAACTACGAGCAGTACTTC. Protein sequence: CATSRDRGLNYEQYF.

This clonotype was detected ten times or more. CDR3 region: CASSLASITFTGELFF. The CDR3 nucleotides read TGTGCCAGCAGCTTAGCTAGCATCACTTTCACCGGGGAGCTGTTTTTT. This chain joins TRBV11-2 and TRBJ2-2; perhaps TRBD2 as D (5 bases). Trimming pared 1 base from V and 4 bases from J, leaving 13 bases between. Germline V lookup: CDR1 SGHAT, CDR2 FQNNGV. This CDR3 is built from 16 residues.

This clonotype has only one observation. Possible read error: a much larger clone is one base away. V gene TRBV30 combines with J gene TRBJ1-2; D is ambiguous. Looked up from germline, CDR1 is GTSNPN and CDR2 is SVGIG (reference sequence). This CDR3 is 13 amino acids long. V was cut by 1 base and J by 7 bases, with 13 bases left in between. Here the CDR3 reads CAWSASEPSGYTF. The CDR3, as DNA: TGTGCCTGGAGTGCCAGCGAGCCGTCTGGCTACACCTTC.

The rearrangement joins TRBV6-1 to TRBJ2-5; 7 bases line up with TRBD2. Germline V gene lookup returns CDR1 MNHNS and CDR2 SASEGT. The CDR3 consists of 14 residues. V trimming: 0 bases; J trimming: 9 bases; junction bases outside the gene matches: 7. CDR3 sequence reads: CASSEAGRREAQYF. The CDR3, as DNA: TGTGCCAGCAGTGAAGCGGGCCGACGGGAGGCCCAGTACTTC.

This clonotype appeared a few times. The chain carries TRBV30 and TRBJ2-1; a possible D gene is TRBD1 (6 bases). The germline CDR1 and CDR2 sequences are GTSNPN and SVGIG (reference sequence). Trimming stripped 4 bases from V and 1 base from J, with 11 bases between. This CDR3 has 14 amino acids. The CDR3: CAWIRRGSYNEQFF. The CDR3 DNA sequence: TGTGCCTGGATTCGTAGGGGGTCCTACAATGAGCAGTTCTTC.

This clonotype has only a few counts. This sequence joins TRBV27 and TRBJ2-1; unclear D gene. Germline V CDR1 and CDR2: MNHEY, SMNVEV (reference sequence). The CDR3 is made up of 13 amino acids. Trimming left V 2 bases short and J 8 bases short, with 10 bases between. CDR3 sequence reads: CASSLVGFYEQFF. In nucleotides, the CDR3 is TGTGCCAGCAGTTTAGTGGGGTTCTATGAGCAGTTCTTC.

This clonotype was detected many times. The chain combines TRBV11-2 with TRBJ2-2; tentatively, D is TRBD2 (5 bases). With 3 bases removed from V and 4 bases from J, the gap between germline ends came to 12 bases. This CDR3 is built from 15 residues. Germline V gene lookup returns CDR1 SGHAT and CDR2 FQNNGV. Here the CDR3 reads CASSFPGSGTGELFF. The CDR3 DNA reads TGTGCCAGCAGCTTTCCGGGGAGTGGCACCGGGGAGCTGTTTTTT.

This clonotype was seen a few times. This rearrangement joins TRBV29-1 to TRBJ2-7; perhaps TRBD1 as D (5 bases). This CDR3 comprises 16 residues. Trimming cost V 4 bases and J 2 bases, with 21 bases left between them. Per germline, CDR1 SQVTM and CDR2 ANQGSEA. In DNA form, the CDR3 reads TGCAGCGTTGTTTCTTCGTTCTCAGGGAAACCCTACGAGCAGTACTTC. Translation gives CSVVSSFSGKPYEQYF.

This clonotype was seen at least ten times. This chain uses TRBV28 with TRBJ1-5; D gene ambiguous. Per the germline V gene, CDR1 is MDHEN and CDR2 is SYDVKM. Trimming took 5 bases from V and 2 from J, leaving 10 bases between them. This CDR3 contains 14 residues. CDR3 in DNA: TGTGCCAGCAGTCTGGAGTGGGGCAATCAGCCCCAGCATTTT. Amino acid sequence: CASSLEWGNQPQHF.

The table lists this clonotype with a few counts. The chain employs TRBV10-2 and TRBJ2-1, with TRBD2 identical over 9 bases. Trimming removed 8 bases from V and 6 bases from J; junction bases left unmatched: 5. CDR1 is WSHSY and CDR2 is SAAADI in the germline V gene. There are 13 residues in the CDR3. The CDR3 spells CASGATSGNEQFF. DNA of the CDR3: TGCGCCAGCGGGGCGACTAGCGGCAATGAGCAGTTCTTC.

The chain couples TRBV24-1 to TRBJ2-5, with TRBD2 matching 7 bases. V trimming: 7 bases; J trimming: 9 bases; junction bases outside the gene matches: 10. The germline gives CDR1 KGHDR, CDR2 SFDVKD. The CDR3 has 13 amino acids. This CDR3 is CATSRTGGLAQYF. CDR3 coding DNA: TGTGCCACCAGCCGCACGGGGGGTCTGGCCCAGTACTTC.

The chain employs TRBV18 and TRBJ2-7; 9 bases align to TRBD1. J gave up 0 bases and V 2 bases, and 2 bases lay outside the gene matches. Germline V lookup: CDR1 KGHSH, CDR2 LQKENI. This CDR3 is 15 amino acids long. The CDR3 DNA is TGTGCCAGCTCACCAGCGGACAGGGGCTCCTACGAGCAGTACTTC. As protein: CASSPADRGSYEQYF.

This clonotype was detected ten times or more. This chain links TRBV12-3 or TRBV12-4 with TRBJ2-3, with TRBD2 matching over 14 bases. Trimming took 5 bases from V and 3 from J; bases not matched to a gene: 4. CDR3 size: 16 residues. CDR3 nucleotide sequence: TGTGCCAGCAGTGGGACTAGCGGGAGTGGTACAGATACGCAGTATTTT. Its protein product is CASSGTSGSGTDTQYF.

This clonotype was picked up many times. The chain uses TRBV29-1 and TRBJ2-3; the D is unclear. Germline lookup yields CDR1 SQVTM and CDR2 ANQGSEA. This CDR3 comprises 12 residues. V lost 3 bases, J lost 6 bases, and 10 bases lay in between. The CDR3 region is CSVDPGGDTQYF. CDR3 nucleotides: TGCAGCGTTGATCCAGGCGGTGATACGCAGTATTTT.